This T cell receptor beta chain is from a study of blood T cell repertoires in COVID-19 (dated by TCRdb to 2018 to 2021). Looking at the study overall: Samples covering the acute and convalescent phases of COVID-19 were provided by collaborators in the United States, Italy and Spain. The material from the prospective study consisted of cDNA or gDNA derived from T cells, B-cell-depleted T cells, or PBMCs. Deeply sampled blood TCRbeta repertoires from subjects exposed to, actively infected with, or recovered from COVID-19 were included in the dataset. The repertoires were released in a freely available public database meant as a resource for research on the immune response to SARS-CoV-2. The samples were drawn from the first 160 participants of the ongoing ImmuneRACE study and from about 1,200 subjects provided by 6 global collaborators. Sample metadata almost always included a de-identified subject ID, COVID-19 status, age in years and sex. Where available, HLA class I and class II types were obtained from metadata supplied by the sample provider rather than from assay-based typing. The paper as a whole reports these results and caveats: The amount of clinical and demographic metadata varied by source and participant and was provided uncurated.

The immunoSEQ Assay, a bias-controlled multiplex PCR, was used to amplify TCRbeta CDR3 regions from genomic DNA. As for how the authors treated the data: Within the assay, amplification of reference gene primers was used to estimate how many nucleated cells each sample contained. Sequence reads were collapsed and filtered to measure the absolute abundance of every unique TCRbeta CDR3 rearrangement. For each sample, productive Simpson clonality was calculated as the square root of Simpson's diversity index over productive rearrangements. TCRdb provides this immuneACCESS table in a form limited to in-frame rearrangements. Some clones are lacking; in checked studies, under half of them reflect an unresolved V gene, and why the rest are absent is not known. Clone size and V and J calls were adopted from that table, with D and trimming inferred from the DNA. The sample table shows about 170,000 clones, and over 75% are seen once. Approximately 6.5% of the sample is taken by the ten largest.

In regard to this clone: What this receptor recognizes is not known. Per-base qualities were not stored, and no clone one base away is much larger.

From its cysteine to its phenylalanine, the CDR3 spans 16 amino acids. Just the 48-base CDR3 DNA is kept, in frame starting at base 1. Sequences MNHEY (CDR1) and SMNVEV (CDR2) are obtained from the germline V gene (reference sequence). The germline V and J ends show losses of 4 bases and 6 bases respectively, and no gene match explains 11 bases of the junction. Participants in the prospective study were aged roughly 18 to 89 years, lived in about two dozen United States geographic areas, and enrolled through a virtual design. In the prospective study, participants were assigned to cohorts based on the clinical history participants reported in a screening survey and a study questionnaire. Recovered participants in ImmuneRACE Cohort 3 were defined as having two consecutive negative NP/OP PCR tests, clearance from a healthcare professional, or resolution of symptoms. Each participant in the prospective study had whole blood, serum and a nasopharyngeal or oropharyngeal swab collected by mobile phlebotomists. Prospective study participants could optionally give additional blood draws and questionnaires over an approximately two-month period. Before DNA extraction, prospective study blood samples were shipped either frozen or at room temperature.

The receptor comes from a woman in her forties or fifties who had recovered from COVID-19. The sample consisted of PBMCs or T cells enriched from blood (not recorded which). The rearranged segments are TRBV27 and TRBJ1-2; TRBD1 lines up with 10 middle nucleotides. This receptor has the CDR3 CASSSSPGQGRDGYTF. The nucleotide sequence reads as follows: TGTGCCAGCAGTTCCTCACCGGGACAGGGGCGGGATGGCTACACCTTC.